These T cell receptor beta chains were read from a single sample in a study of cytomegalovirus exposure and HLA in healthy donors. Repertoires were generated with immunoSEQ multiplex PCR, while TCRdb's copy carries only in-frame clones and drops some. Altogether approximately 190,000 clones are present, around 84% being singletons, with the ten largest covering around 1.7%. Sequencing used PBMCs. All receptors come from a woman younger than 35 in good health and CMV-seronegative. The CDR3 runs from the conserved cysteine through the conserved F or W. Fields, in order: CDR3 protein, D gene, V gene, J gene, clone size. A D gene is named only where the DNA matches it firmly. Expanded clones are given a class, and other clones once, few, many or no size at all.

CASSVDGLSGNTIYF	-	TRBV9	TRBJ1-3	-
CASSQYRDRVIEAFF	TRBD1	TRBV4-3	TRBJ1-1	-
CASSAAGGLTYEQYF	TRBD2	TRBV2	TRBJ2-7	-
CASSDPGTDYEQYF	TRBD1	TRBV6-5	TRBJ2-7	-
CASSFQDEQETQYF	-	TRBV5-6	TRBJ2-5	-
CASLRAGELFF	-	TRBV10-2	TRBJ2-2	-
CASSPTGGGYNEQFF	TRBD1	TRBV7-7	TRBJ2-1	-
CASRASSGRSDEQYF	TRBD2	TRBV2	-	-
CASSSITSGTGELFF	TRBD2	TRBV5-1	TRBJ2-2	-
CASSRDNQPSGELFF	-	TRBV5-8	TRBJ2-2	-
CASSFQTVPYGYTF	-	TRBV7-2	TRBJ1-2	once
CASSLGQGYGYTF	-	TRBV27	TRBJ1-2	-
CAWSPLERDSDTQYF	-	TRBV30	TRBJ2-3	-
CAWSVSGGPYNEQFF	TRBD1	TRBV30	TRBJ2-1	-
CASSLPGGPRNEQFF	TRBD2	TRBV28	TRBJ2-1	-
CASSYSRQGNTEAFF	-	TRBV6-5	TRBJ1-1	few
CASSQVSGRFGELFF	TRBD2	TRBV14	TRBJ2-2	-
CASTPGVLEANVLTF	-	TRBV6-1	TRBJ2-6	-
CASSIAGSNNEQFF	TRBD2	TRBV6-5	TRBJ2-1	-
CASSDTSGSGADTQYF	TRBD2	TRBV6-1	TRBJ2-3	few
CASSFVYEQFF	-	TRBV28	TRBJ2-1	-
CASSWTGNEQFF	-	TRBV5-6	TRBJ2-1	-
CASSPRYEQYF	-	TRBV7-9	TRBJ2-7	-
CASLASGSNQPQHF	-	TRBV28	TRBJ1-5	-
CASSWAGTGSNQPQHF	TRBD1	TRBV7-2	TRBJ1-5	-
CASSFRDNSGANVLTF	-	TRBV5-1	TRBJ2-6	-
CAWGQGTNGNTIYF	TRBD1	TRBV30	TRBJ1-3	-
CASSLDLGSYVVNEQFF	-	TRBV5-8	TRBJ2-1	-
CASKGGGARNTEAFF	-	TRBV28	TRBJ1-1	-
CASSDSERELVETQYF	TRBD2	TRBV10-2	TRBJ2-5	-
CASSPMTGSYEQYF	-	TRBV5-4	TRBJ2-7	once
CAWSGRGITGELFF	TRBD1	TRBV30	TRBJ2-2	-
CSVEGGTSGYNEQFF	TRBD2	TRBV29-1	TRBJ2-1	-
CASSESRLAGERYNEQFF	TRBD2	TRBV10-1	TRBJ2-1	-
CASPGTEAFF	-	TRBV10-1	TRBJ1-1	once
CASSQDQTSGRSTDTQYF	TRBD2	TRBV18	TRBJ2-3	-
CASSQDVTNRGYEQYF	-	TRBV4-3	TRBJ2-7	-